Below, one T cell receptor (beta chain) is given with its context. What it binds is not known. This sample is drawn from a study of cytomegalovirus exposure and HLA in healthy donors. Overall study context: Within the Caucasian-associated ancestry cluster were around four fifths of the approximately 400 genotyped donors.

This CDR3 has 15 residues. Trimming took 1 base from V and 2 from J, leaving 9 bases between them. Looked up from germline, CDR1 is SGDLS and CDR2 is YYNGEE. Primers for the PCR totalled 60 Vbeta and 13 Jbeta. Sequencing used immunoSEQ multiplex PCR; TCRdb keeps in-frame clones, though not all of them. This table holds more than 50,000 clones, around three quarters found once. Notes on the study in general: Links to common viral pathogens appeared, in a later analysis, for several of the most significant clusters.

Sequenced input: PBMCs. The sequence came from a woman aged 55-69 years in good health and CMV-seropositive. This chain links TRBV9 with TRBJ1-4; TRBD1 is a possible D gene (6 bases). For the CDR3, the DNA is TGTGCCAGCAGCGTATCTCAGGGGACTAATGAAAAACTGTTTTTT. Its translation: CASSVSQGTNEKLFF.